Detailed here is one TCR beta chain. Its antigen is unknown. This entry belongs to a study of CD4 T cells in relation to SARS-CoV-2 and coronaviruses. For the study at large: ViraFEST: approximately ten-day antigen culture of PBMCs, then TCR beta CDR3 sequencing. Controls used an HIV-1 Nef peptide pool or no peptide. Study findings and constraints: Each donor contributed either pre-pandemic or post-infection samples, not both. Crossreactive clones expanded significantly less to SARS-CoV-2 than monoreactive clones.

V lost 4 bases, J lost 2 bases, and 9 bases lay in between. The CDR3 runs 12 residues. Germline-derived CDR1 and CDR2 are SQVTM and ANQGSEA. CD4+ T cells from unexposed donors were obtained before the COVID-19 pandemic (2011-2018). After less than 11 days of culture, CD4+ T cells were isolated. Libraries were prepared by immunoSEQ multiplex PCR; TCRdb keeps only in-frame clonotypes and omits some of them. The sample consists of some 25,000 clones, 77% of them appearing once. The rearrangement uses TRBV29-1 and TRBJ2-7; D gene unclear. Sequenced material: CD4+ T cells from PBMCs, cultured in vitro. This receptor was obtained from a human donor in good health. CDR3 coding DNA: TGCAGCGTTGCCCACCCGCCCTACGAGCAGTACTTC. It translates to CSVAHPPYEQYF.